This T cell receptor (beta chain) was found in a study of cytomegalovirus exposure and HLA in healthy donors. CDR1 and CDR2 from the germline V gene are SGDLS and YYNGEE. The CDR3 length is 13 residues. Trimming shortened V by 5 bases and J by 0 bases, and 8 bases separated the two germline ends. Primers for the PCR totalled 60 Vbeta and 13 Jbeta. Produced via immunoSEQ multiplex PCR; TCRdb's table is partial and in-frame only. The sample includes over 200,000 clones, around 80% of them seen just once. The chain uses TRBV9 and TRBJ1-2; D possibly corresponds to TRBD1 (6 bases). Sequenced sample: PBMCs. This clonotype originated in a woman in her 40s in good health and CMV-seronegative. The CDR3 DNA is TGTGCCAGCAGAGGGACAACTAACTATGGCTACACCTTC. Protein sequence: CASRGTTNYGYTF.